Presented here are 27 T cell receptor beta chains from one specimen sequenced in a study of CD8 T cells in Susac syndrome. Random hexamers were used to reverse transcribe an amount of about 0.45 to 1 ug RNA. MiXCR, run by TCRdb on the immunoSEQ multiplex PCR reads, gives a single entry per CDR3 protein. The table records about 210,000 distinct CDR3 sequences, about 95% of them present only once. The sequenced sample consisted of CD4+ T cells from PBMCs. These TCRs come from a human donor with multiple sclerosis.

The rearrangement uses TRBV4-2 and TRBJ2-1; maybe TRBD2 (6 bases). The CDR3 has 15 amino acids. The ends were cut back, 6 bases at V and 5 bases at J, with 17 bases in the middle. Per the germline V gene, CDR1 is LGHNA and CDR2 is YNFKEQ. The DNA of the CDR3 is TGTGCCAGCAGTCCCACGCGGGGTGTACACAATGAGCAGTTCTTC. Amino acids: CASSPTRGVHNEQFF.

The chain carries TRBV29-1 and TRBJ2-1; tentative D call: TRBD2 (6 bases). CDR3 length: 17 amino acids. V gave up 2 bases and J gave up 0 bases, with 17 bases separating them. Germline V gene data show CDR1 as SQVTM and CDR2 as ANQGSEA. CDR3 in DNA: TGCAGCGTTGAATCCCCTTTAGCGGACCGCTCCTACAATGAGCAGTTCTTC. It translates to CSVESPLADRSYNEQFF.

This chain uses TRBV9 with TRBJ2-1; 7 bases agree with TRBD2. Germline lookup yields CDR1 SGDLS and CDR2 YYNGEE. The CDR3 loop spans 15 amino acids. The J segment lost 5 bases and the V segment lost 4 bases, leaving 9 bases of the junction unmatched. The CDR3 here is CASSPNRDYNNEQFF. As DNA, the CDR3 is TGTGCCAGCAGCCCCAATCGGGACTACAACAATGAGCAGTTCTTC.

CDR3 amino acids: CASSLYGEQFF. CDR3 nucleotides: TGTGCCAGCAGTTTGTACGGTGAGCAGTTCTTC. The rearrangement joins TRBV12-3 or TRBV12-4 to TRBJ2-1; no clear D gene. Trimming removed 3 bases at V and 9 bases at J, with 6 bases between. The CDR3 loop spans 11 amino acids.

The chain has TRBV6-2 or TRBV6-3 and TRBJ2-7; D possibly corresponds to TRBD1 (7 bases). V was clipped by 8 bases and J by 2 bases, with 19 bases between them. In germline, CDR1 is MNHEY, CDR2 SVGEGT. The CDR3 is 15 residues long. CDR3 protein: CASALRGTATYEQYF. CDR3 coding DNA: TGTGCCAGCGCTCTACGCGGGACAGCTACCTACGAGCAGTACTTC.

The chain uses TRBV30 and TRBJ1-3; 8 bases map to TRBD1. Per the germline V gene, CDR1 is GTSNPN and CDR2 is SVGIG (reference sequence). Germline trimming cut 3 bases from V and 0 bases from J; bases unmatched to any gene: 4. This CDR3 has 15 amino acids. This CDR3 reads CAWSGTGYSGNTIYF. CDR3 DNA sequence: TGTGCCTGGAGCGGGACAGGTTACTCTGGAAACACCATATATTTT.

The V call is TRBV20-1, the J call TRBJ2-5; D might be TRBD2 (6 bases). Germline lookup yields CDR1 DFQATT and CDR2 SNEGSKA (reference sequence). The CDR3 has 13 residues. The V end lost 8 bases, the J end lost 4 bases, and 17 bases lay between the germline ends. DNA for the CDR3: TGCAGTTGGGGGATGGGACTCCGAGAGACCCAGTACTTC. Its translation: CSWGMGLRETQYF.

The rearrangement links TRBV3-1 to TRBJ1-1; D possibly corresponds to TRBD1 (6 bases). Germline lookup yields CDR1 LGHDT and CDR2 YNNKEL (reference sequence). V was cut by 6 bases and J by 7 bases, with 21 bases left in between. This CDR3 comprises 15 residues. CDR3 amino acids: CASRNKITGSGEAFF. The CDR3 nucleotides are TGTGCCAGCAGAAATAAGATTACAGGGTCCGGTGAAGCTTTCTTT.

The chain carries TRBV20-1 and TRBJ2-1, with 14 bases aligning to TRBD2. J gave up 8 bases and V 4 bases, and 10 bases lay outside the gene matches. The length of the CDR3 is 16 residues. Germline CDR1 is DFQATT and CDR2 is SNEGSKA (reference sequence). CDR3 coding DNA: TGCAGTGCTAAGGGACTAGCGGGAGCAAGATACGATGAGCAGTTCTTC. The encoded protein is CSAKGLAGARYDEQFF.

The chain combines TRBV9 with TRBJ2-2; possible D gene TRBD1, 6 bases. Germline CDR1 SGDLS, CDR2 YYNGEE. Trimming stripped 8 bases from V and 5 bases from J, with 13 bases between. This CDR3 has 13 residues. The CDR3 DNA follows: TGTGCCAGTCGCGGACAGATAACCGGGGAGCTGTTTTTT. This encodes CASRGQITGELFF.

This chain joins TRBV20-1 and TRBJ2-5; the D is unclear. Germline V gives CDR1 DFQATT, CDR2 SNEGSKA (reference sequence). Trimming took 0 bases from V and 4 from J, leaving 12 bases between them. CDR3 length: 14 residues. CDR3 loop: CSARDLRSGETQYF. The CDR3 bases are TGCAGTGCTAGAGATCTTAGGTCAGGAGAGACCCAGTACTTC.

The chain links TRBV28 to TRBJ1-2; D remains unclear. The CDR3 covers 15 residues. V shed 8 bases and J shed 4 bases, with 20 bases lying between them. Germline V gene sequence: CDR1 MDHEN, CDR2 SYDVKM. The CDR3 bases are TGTGCCAGCCAAACACGACACGGGCAGCTCTATGGCTACACCTTC. As protein: CASQTRHGQLYGYTF.

The chain is built from TRBV2 and TRBJ2-1, with 8 bases lining up with TRBD2. V was pared by 6 bases and J by 10 bases, with 11 bases of the junction left unmatched. This CDR3 is built from 14 residues. Germline values: CDR1 SNHLY, CDR2 FYNNEI. CDR3 DNA sequence: TGTGCCAGCAGCGAACTGGGGGTAGCGGGGGAGCAGTTCTTC. The encoded protein is CASSELGVAGEQFF.

This chain links TRBV7-3 with TRBJ2-1, with 12 bases that match TRBD2. The trim removed 5 bases at V and 9 bases at J, leaving 11 bases unmatched. The CDR3 totals 16 residues. Germline assignment: CDR1 SGHTA and CDR2 FQGTGA. The CDR3 DNA reads as TGTGCCAGCAGCCCAAACCTAGCGGGAGGGCGTAGTGAGCAGTTCTTC. This encodes CASSPNLAGGRSEQFF.

In this sample, this clonotype turned up a few times. The chain couples TRBV20-1 to TRBJ2-7; 12 nucleotides agree with TRBD2. The CDR3 runs 15 residues. The V gene end was trimmed by 6 bases and the J gene end by 0 bases; junction bases not matched to a gene: 6. Germline V gives CDR1 DFQATT, CDR2 SNEGSKA (reference sequence). The CDR3 region is CSAPGLAGTSYEQYF. The CDR3 DNA follows: TGCAGTGCCCCCGGACTAGCGGGAACCTCCTACGAGCAGTACTTC.

The rearrangement joins TRBV6-6 to TRBJ2-3; the D gene is possibly TRBD1 (6 bases). Germline CDR1 and CDR2: MNHNY and SVGAGI (reference sequence). The V end lost 3 bases, the J end lost 4 bases, and 11 bases lay between the germline ends. The CDR3 consists of 14 residues. CDR3 bases: TGTGCCAGCAGTTATCAGGGGCCGCCAGATACGCAGTATTTT. This gives the protein CASSYQGPPDTQYF.

The chain carries TRBV6-2 or TRBV6-3 and TRBJ2-1, with TRBD2 matching over 13 bases. Trimming cost V 4 bases and J 1 base; bases outside gene matches: 4. The germline V gene encodes CDR1 MNHEY and CDR2 SVGEGT. This CDR3 has 17 residues. CDR3 in amino acids: CASSSRTSGSSYNEQFF. The CDR3 DNA reads as TGTGCCAGCAGTTCTAGGACTAGCGGGAGTTCCTACAATGAGCAGTTCTTC.

This clonotype appeared a single time. The gene calls are TRBV20-1 and TRBJ2-3; possibly TRBD2 for D (6 bases). This CDR3 has 12 amino acids. V was cut by 5 bases and J by 3 bases, with 9 bases left in between. Germline V gives CDR1 DFQATT, CDR2 SNEGSKA (reference sequence). The CDR3 bases are TGCAGTGCTCCGACTAGTACAGATACGCAGTATTTT. This sequence encodes CSAPTSTDTQYF.

The V gene is TRBV28, the J gene TRBJ2-3; D gene uncertain. Looked up from germline, CDR1 is MDHEN and CDR2 is SYDVKM. Trimming stripped 4 bases from V and 4 bases from J, with 9 bases between. CDR3 length equals 13 residues. CDR3 DNA sequence: TGTGCCAGCAGTTCGGGTGGACCAGATACGCAGTATTTT. This codes for CASSSGGPDTQYF. Drawing the rest from reference TRBV28 and TRBJ2-3, the complete variable domain is DVKVTQSSRYLVKRTGEKVFLECVQDMDHENMFWYRQDPGLGLRLIYFSYDVKMKEKGDIPEGYSVSREKKERFSLILESASTNQTSMYLCASSSGGPDTQYFGPGTRLTVL.

The CDR3 DNA reads as TGTGCCAGCAGCTTGGCTACTGAGACCCAGTACTTC. It specifies CASSLATETQYF. This chain connects TRBV7-2 to TRBJ2-5, with D unclear. CDR1 is SGHTA and CDR2 is FQGNSA in the germline V gene. Trimming cost V 3 bases and J 5 bases, with 7 bases left between them. This CDR3 comprises 12 residues.

V and J are TRBV29-1 and TRBJ1-2, with a tentative D call TRBD1 (6 bases). There are 15 residues in the CDR3. From germline, CDR1 is SQVTM and CDR2 ANQGSEA. V was cut by 7 bases and J by 5 bases, with 23 bases left in between. The CDR3 spells CSARDISPEVYGYTF. In DNA, the CDR3 is TGCAGCGCCCGGGACATCAGCCCAGAAGTGTATGGCTACACCTTC.

For the CDR3, the DNA is TGTGCCAGCAGTTTTGGCGCGCGGGAGTGGATGAGCGAGCAGTACTTC. This gives the protein CASSFGAREWMSEQYF. The V call is TRBV27, the J call TRBJ2-7; 7 bases fit TRBD2. The junction had 14 bases not matched to a gene; V was cut back by 3 bases and J by 6 bases. This CDR3 contains 16 residues. Per the germline V gene, CDR1 is MNHEY and CDR2 is SMNVEV (reference sequence).

V and J are TRBV5-1 and TRBJ2-7; TRBD2 matches at 9 bases. Germline loops: CDR1 SGHRS, CDR2 YFSETQ. The ends lost 4 bases at V and 6 bases at J; junction bases unmatched: 5. The CDR3 is 13 amino acids. CDR3 sequence (DNA): TGCGCCAGCAGCGGCGGGAGGGCCGGCGAGCAGTACTTC. Translating it yields CASSGGRAGEQYF.

The V call is TRBV29-1, the J call TRBJ2-3; TRBD1 agrees at 12 bases. J lost 6 bases, V lost 1 base, and 5 bases had no gene match. The CDR3 runs to 15 residues. Germline lookup yields CDR1 SQVTM and CDR2 ANQGSEA. This CDR3 is CSVEARDRGRDTQYF. The CDR3 bases are TGCAGCGTTGAAGCCCGGGACAGGGGGCGTGATACGCAGTATTTT.

V is TRBV3-1 and J is TRBJ2-7; the match to TRBD1 covers 7 bases. Looked up from germline, CDR1 is LGHDT and CDR2 is YNNKEL (reference sequence). With V trimmed by 1 base and J by 4 bases, 7 bases remained unmatched. This CDR3 is built from 15 residues. Here the CDR3 DNA reads TGTGCCAGCAGCCAAGCGCCGGGACAGTCTTACGAGCAGTACTTC. This sequence encodes CASSQAPGQSYEQYF.

The chain employs TRBV28 and TRBJ2-5, with 7 bases aligning to TRBD1. The V gene end was trimmed by 8 bases and the J gene end by 2 bases; junction bases not matched to a gene: 8. Per the germline V gene, CDR1 is MDHEN and CDR2 is SYDVKM. The CDR3 is 14 amino acids. The CDR3 is CASLTGSLQETQYF. In DNA, the CDR3 is TGTGCCAGCCTGACAGGGAGTTTACAAGAGACCCAGTACTTC.

This rearrangement joins TRBV7-2 to TRBJ1-2; possible D gene TRBD1, 6 bases. V dropped 1 base and J dropped 7 bases, with 16 bases sitting between them. The CDR3 consists of 15 residues. The germline CDR1 and CDR2 sequences are SGHTA and FQGNSA. The CDR3 coding sequence is TGTGCCAGCAGCTTAGGGGCAGGGGATGTCGTTGGCTACACCTTC. This codes for CASSLGAGDVVGYTF.